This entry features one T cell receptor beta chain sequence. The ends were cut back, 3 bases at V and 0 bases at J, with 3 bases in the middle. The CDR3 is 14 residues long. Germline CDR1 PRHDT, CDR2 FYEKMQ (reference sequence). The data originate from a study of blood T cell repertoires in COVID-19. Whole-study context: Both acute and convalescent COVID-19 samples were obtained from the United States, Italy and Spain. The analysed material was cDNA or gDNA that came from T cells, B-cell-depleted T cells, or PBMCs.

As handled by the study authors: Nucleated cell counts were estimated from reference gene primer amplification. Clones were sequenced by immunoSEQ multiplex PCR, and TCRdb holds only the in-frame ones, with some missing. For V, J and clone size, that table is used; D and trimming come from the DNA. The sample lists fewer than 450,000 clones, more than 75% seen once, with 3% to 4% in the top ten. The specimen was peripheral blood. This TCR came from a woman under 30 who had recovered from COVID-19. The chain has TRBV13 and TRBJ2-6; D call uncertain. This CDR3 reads CASSFSSGANVLTF. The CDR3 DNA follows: TGTGCCAGCAGCTTTAGCTCTGGGGCCAACGTCCTGACTTTC.